The entry below describes one T cell receptor beta chain. The antigen is unknown. A single base is all that separates this from a far larger clone, so a read error is likely. Germline V lookup: CDR1 DFQATT, CDR2 SNEGSKA (reference sequence). This CDR3 contains 11 residues. This entry belongs to a study of shared clonotypes between healthy human individuals. General study points: Only blood underwent sampling, and tissue repertoires likely differ.

Produced via immunoSEQ multiplex PCR; TCRdb's table is partial and in-frame only. This table holds 450,000 or so clones, approximately 71% found once. Donors comprised healthy HIV-negative adults lacking recent acute infections or vaccinations. Nashville, Tennessee was home to all donors, who were Caucasian adults. Sequencing was carried out using PBMCs. This sequence was found in a woman aged 40 to 55 in good health. Some clones in this sample may be carry-over from other donors' samples. V is TRBV20-1 and J is TRBJ1-2; 7 bases align to TRBD1. CDR3 amino acids: CGGQLDHGYTF. The CDR3 DNA reads TGCGGGGGACAGCTTGACCATGGCTACACCTTC.